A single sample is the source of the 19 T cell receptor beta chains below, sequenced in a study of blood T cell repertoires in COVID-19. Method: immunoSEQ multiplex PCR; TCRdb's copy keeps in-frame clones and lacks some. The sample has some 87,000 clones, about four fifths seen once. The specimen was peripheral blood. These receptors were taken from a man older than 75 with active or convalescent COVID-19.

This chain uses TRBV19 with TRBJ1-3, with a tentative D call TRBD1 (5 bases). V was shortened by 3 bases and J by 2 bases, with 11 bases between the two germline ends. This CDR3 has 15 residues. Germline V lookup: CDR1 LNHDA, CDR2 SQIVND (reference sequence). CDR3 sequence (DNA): TGTGCCAGTAGTATCCCGGGACTTGCTGGAAACACCATATATTTT. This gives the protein CASSIPGLAGNTIYF.

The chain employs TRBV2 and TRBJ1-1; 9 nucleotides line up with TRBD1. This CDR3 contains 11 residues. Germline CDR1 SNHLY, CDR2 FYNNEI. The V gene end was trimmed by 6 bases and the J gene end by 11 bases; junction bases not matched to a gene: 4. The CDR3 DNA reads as TGTGCCAGCAGGAGGGACAGGGAGGCTTTCTTT. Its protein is CASRRDREAFF.

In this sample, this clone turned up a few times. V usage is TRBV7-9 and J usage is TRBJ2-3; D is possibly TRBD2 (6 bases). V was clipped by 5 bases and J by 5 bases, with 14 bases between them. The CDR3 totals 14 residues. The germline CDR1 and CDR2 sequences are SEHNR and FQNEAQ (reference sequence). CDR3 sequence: CASSRDSVGDTQYF. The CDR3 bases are TGTGCCAGCAGCCGGGACTCGGTGGGAGATACGCAGTATTTT.

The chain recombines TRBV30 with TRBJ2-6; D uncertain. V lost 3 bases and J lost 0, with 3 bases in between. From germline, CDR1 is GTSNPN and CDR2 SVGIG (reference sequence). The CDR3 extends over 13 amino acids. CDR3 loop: CAWSLSGANVLTF. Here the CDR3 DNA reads TGTGCCTGGAGCCTCTCTGGGGCCAACGTCCTGACTTTC.

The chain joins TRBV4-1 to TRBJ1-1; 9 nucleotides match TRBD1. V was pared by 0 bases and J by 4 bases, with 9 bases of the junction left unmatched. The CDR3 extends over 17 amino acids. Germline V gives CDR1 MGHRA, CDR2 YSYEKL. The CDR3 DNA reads TGCGCCAGCAGCCAAGATCTACAGGGGGCGACACGCACTGAAGCTTTCTTT. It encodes CASSQDLQGATRTEAFF.

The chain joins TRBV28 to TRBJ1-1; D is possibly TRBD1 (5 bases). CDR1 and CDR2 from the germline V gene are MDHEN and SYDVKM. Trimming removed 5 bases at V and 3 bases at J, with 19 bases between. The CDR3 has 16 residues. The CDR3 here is CASSQLGAFLDTEAFF. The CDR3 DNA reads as TGTGCCAGCAGTCAATTAGGGGCCTTTTTAGACACTGAAGCTTTCTTT.

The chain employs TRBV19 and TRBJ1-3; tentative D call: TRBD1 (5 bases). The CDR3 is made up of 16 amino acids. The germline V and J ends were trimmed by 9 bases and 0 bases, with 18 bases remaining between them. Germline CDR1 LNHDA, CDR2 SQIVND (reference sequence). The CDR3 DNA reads TGTGCCAGCACGCCTTGGACGGGACTCTCTGGAAACACCATATATTTT. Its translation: CASTPWTGLSGNTIYF. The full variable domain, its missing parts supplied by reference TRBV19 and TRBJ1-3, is DGGITQSPKYLFRKEGQNVTLSCEQNLNHDAMYWYRQDPGQGLRLIYYSQIVNDFQKGDIAEGYSVSREKKESFPLTVTSAQKNPTAFYLCASTPWTGLSGNTIYFGEGSWLTVV.

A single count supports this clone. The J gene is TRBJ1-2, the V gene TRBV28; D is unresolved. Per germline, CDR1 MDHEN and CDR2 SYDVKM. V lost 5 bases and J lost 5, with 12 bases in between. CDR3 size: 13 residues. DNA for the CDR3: TGTGCCAGCAGTCCGCGACACTTTTATGGCTACACCTTC. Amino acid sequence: CASSPRHFYGYTF.

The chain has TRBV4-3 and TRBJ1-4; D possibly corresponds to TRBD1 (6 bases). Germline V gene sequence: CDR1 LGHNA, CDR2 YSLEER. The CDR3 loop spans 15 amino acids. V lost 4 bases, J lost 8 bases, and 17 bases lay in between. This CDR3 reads CASSLATGSGEKLFF. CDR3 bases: TGCGCCAGCAGCCTGGCGACAGGCTCAGGGGAAAAACTGTTTTTT.

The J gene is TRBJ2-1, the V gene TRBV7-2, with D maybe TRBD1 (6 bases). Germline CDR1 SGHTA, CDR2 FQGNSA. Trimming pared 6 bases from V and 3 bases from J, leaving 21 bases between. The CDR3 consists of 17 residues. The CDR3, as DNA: TGTGCCAGCAGTTCTTCAAGTAACAGGGTCGACTACAATGAGCAGTTCTTC. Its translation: CASSSSSNRVDYNEQFF.

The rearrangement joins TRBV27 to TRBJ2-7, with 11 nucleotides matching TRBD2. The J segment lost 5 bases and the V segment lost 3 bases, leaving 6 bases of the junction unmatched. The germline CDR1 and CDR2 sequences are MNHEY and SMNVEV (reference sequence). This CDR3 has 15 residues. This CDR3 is CASSLFSGRENEQYF. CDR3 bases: TGTGCCAGCAGTTTGTTTAGCGGGAGGGAAAACGAGCAGTACTTC.

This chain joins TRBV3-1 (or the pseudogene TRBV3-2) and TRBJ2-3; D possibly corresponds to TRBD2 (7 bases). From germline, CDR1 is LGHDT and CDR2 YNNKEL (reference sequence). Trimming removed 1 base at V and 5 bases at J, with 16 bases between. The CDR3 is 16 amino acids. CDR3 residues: CASSQGPQRGGDTQYF. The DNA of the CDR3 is TGTGCCAGCAGCCAAGGTCCCCAGAGGGGGGGAGATACGCAGTATTTT.

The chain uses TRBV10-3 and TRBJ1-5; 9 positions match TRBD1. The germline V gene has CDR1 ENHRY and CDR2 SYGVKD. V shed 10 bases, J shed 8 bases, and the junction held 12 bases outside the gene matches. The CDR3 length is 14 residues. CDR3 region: CATLDGQGIKPQHF. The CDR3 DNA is TGTGCCACCCTTGACGGACAGGGGATCAAGCCCCAGCATTTT.

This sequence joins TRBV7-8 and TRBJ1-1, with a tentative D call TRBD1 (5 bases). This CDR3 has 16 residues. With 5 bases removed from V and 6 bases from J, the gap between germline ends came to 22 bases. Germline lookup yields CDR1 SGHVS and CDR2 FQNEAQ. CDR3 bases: TGTGCCAGCAGCACCCCGACAGACCGGCGGGGACCTGAAGCTTTCTTT. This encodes CASSTPTDRRGPEAFF.

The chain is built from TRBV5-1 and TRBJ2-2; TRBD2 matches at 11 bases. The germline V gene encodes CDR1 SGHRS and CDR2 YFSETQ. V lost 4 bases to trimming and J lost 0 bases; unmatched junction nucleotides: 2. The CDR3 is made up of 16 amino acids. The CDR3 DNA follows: TGCGCCAGCAGCGTACTAGCGGGGGCGAACACCGGGGAGCTGTTTTTT. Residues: CASSVLAGANTGELFF.

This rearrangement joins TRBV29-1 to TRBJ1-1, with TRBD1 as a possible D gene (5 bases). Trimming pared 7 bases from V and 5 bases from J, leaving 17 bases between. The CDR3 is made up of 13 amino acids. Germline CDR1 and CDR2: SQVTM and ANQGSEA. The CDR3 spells CSGVRAGVTEAFF. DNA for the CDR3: TGCAGCGGCGTTCGGGCGGGGGTAACTGAAGCTTTCTTT.

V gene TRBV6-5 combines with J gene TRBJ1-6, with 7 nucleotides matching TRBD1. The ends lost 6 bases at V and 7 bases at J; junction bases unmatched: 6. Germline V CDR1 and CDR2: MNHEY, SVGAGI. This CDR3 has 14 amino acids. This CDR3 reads CASSVTGVNSPLHF. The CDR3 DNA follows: TGTGCCAGCAGCGTAACAGGGGTGAATTCACCCCTCCACTTT.

The CDR3 sequence: CASSFNSLQQYF. The CDR3 DNA is TGCGCCAGCAGTTTCAACAGCTTACAACAGTACTTC. The rearrangement links TRBV10-2 to TRBJ2-7; D is ambiguous. Trimming left V 5 bases short and J 10 bases short, with 15 bases between. The CDR3 totals 12 residues. Germline V gives CDR1 WSHSY, CDR2 SAAADI.

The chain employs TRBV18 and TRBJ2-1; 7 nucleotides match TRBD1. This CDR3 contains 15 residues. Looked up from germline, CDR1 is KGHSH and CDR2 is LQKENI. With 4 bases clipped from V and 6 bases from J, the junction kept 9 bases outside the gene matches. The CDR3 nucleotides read TGTGCCAGCTCACAAAACCGGGACAGCCCCAATGAGCAGTTCTTC. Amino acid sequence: CASSQNRDSPNEQFF.